These T cell receptor beta chains were read from a single sample in a study of TIL therapy for anti-PD-1-resistant metastatic lung cancer. TCRdb keeps only in-frame clones here, not all; method: immunoSEQ multiplex PCR. The sample carries roughly 60,000 clones, around nine tenths recorded once. Sequencing used blood, obtained at baseline. The receptors come from a person aged 25 to 79 with non-small cell lung cancer. The CDR3 runs from the conserved cysteine through the conserved F or W. A D gene is named only where the DNA matches it firmly. The size field is filled for only some rows; it gives once, few, many or a size class.

v_call	d_call	j_call	cdr3_length	clone_size	cdr3_nt	cdr3_aa
TRBV5-1	TRBD1	TRBJ1-6	15	.	TGCGCCAGCAGCTTTACAGGGGGGGTAAATTCACCCCTCCACTTT	CASSFTGGVNSPLHF
TRBV15	.	TRBJ2-2	15	.	TGTGCCACCAGCAGAGCTCTAGGGAGTAGCGGGGAGCTGTTTTTT	CATSRALGSSGELFF
TRBV3-1/TRBV3-2	.	TRBJ1-6	15	.	TGTGCCAGCAGCCAAGCGGCGGGGTCCGTCTCACCCCTCCACTTT	CASSQAAGSVSPLHF
TRBV10-3	TRBD1	TRBJ1-1	12	.	TGTGCCATCAAAGGGACAGGGACTGAAGCTTTCTTT	CAIKGTGTEAFF
TRBV4-2	.	TRBJ1-1	14	.	TGTGCCAGCAGCCTCTACCTAGGCGAACCTGAAGCTTTCTTT	CASSLYLGEPEAFF
TRBV2	TRBD1	TRBJ2-3	14	.	TGTGCCAGCCTGAAGGGACAGGGAGCAGATACGCAGTATTTT	CASLKGQGADTQYF
TRBV5-1	.	TRBJ1-2	13	.	TGCGCCAGCAGCCCACCCGGGAGCAATGGCTACACCTTC	CASSPPGSNGYTF
TRBV27	.	TRBJ1-5	16	.	TGTGCCAGCAGTTTAACTATCGTTGGACGCAATCAGCCCCAGCATTTT	CASSLTIVGRNQPQHF
TRBV12-3/TRBV12-4	.	TRBJ1-2	13	.	TGTGCCAGCAGTTTAGGCGCCAACTATGGCTACACCTTC	CASSLGANYGYTF
TRBV5-1	.	TRBJ1-4	18	.	TGCGCCAGCAGCTTGGGGCGGGGTACGACGGGGGTATCAGAAAAACTGTTTTTT	CASSLGRGTTGVSEKLFF
TRBV6-1	TRBD1	TRBJ1-5	15	.	TGTGCCAGCAGTGAAGGACAGGGGTTTTTTCAGCCCCAGCATTTT	CASSEGQGFFQPQHF
TRBV30	.	TRBJ1-2	14	.	TGTGCCTGGAGTGGGTACAGGAACAACTATGGCTACACCTTC	CAWSGYRNNYGYTF
TRBV23-1	TRBD2	TRBJ2-1	16	.	TGCGCCAGCAGTCAAGCCCACAGCGGGGGCGGGGGAGAGCAGTTCTTC	CASSQAHSGGGGEQFF
TRBV28	.	TRBJ1-5	13	once	TGTGCCAGCAGTTTAAGGGAGTTACAGCCCCAGCATTTT	CASSLRELQPQHF
TRBV5-1	.	TRBJ2-3	10	.	TGCGCCAGCGGGGGAGATACGCAGTATTTT	CASGGDTQYF
TRBV28	TRBD1	TRBJ1-2	14	.	TGTGCCAGCAGTTTGACAGGGGGCGGCTATGGCTACACCTTC	CASSLTGGGYGYTF
TRBV6-1	.	TRBJ1-1	17	.	TGTGCCAGCAGTGCCGGGACCCTCACTGGGGTCATCACTGAAGCTTTCTTT	CASSAGTLTGVITEAFF
TRBV9	.	TRBJ1-5	13	.	TGTGCCAGCAGCGTAGGCAGGGATCAGCCCCAGCATTTT	CASSVGRDQPQHF
TRBV7-2	TRBD1	TRBJ2-7	15	.	TGTGCCAGCAGCTTTTCCGGGACAGTCTCCTACGAGCAGTACTTC	CASSFSGTVSYEQYF
TRBV5-1	.	TRBJ2-3	13	.	TGCGCCAGCAGCCCCAGGGGTTCAGATACGCAGTATTTT	CASSPRGSDTQYF
TRBV24-1	TRBD1	TRBJ2-1	14	.	TGTGCCACCAGTGATCGGACAGGGGGCACTGAGCAGTTCTTC	CATSDRTGGTEQFF
TRBV7-2	TRBD2	TRBJ2-7	16	.	TGTGCCAGCAGCTTTGGGCCCGGGACTAGCGGCTACGAGCAGTACTTC	CASSFGPGTSGYEQYF
TRBV10-3	.	TRBJ2-5	14	.	TGTGCCATCAGTGAGTCGCGGCCCCAAGAGACCCAGTACTTC	CAISESRPQETQYF
TRBV19	.	TRBJ2-7	11	.	TGTGCCAGTAGTTCCGGGTACGAGCAGTACTTC	CASSSGYEQYF
TRBV27	.	TRBJ2-3	12	.	TGTGCCAGCAGTTTATTGGGGGATACGCAGTATTTT	CASSLLGDTQYF
TRBV15	.	TRBJ1-5	15	.	TGTGCCACCAGCAGAGATCTGGGGGGAAATCAGCCCCAGCATTTT	CATSRDLGGNQPQHF
TRBV4-1	TRBD1	TRBJ1-2	15	.	TGCGCCAGCAGCCAGGGTCCCGGGACAGTCTATGGCTACACCTTC	CASSQGPGTVYGYTF
TRBV4-1	.	TRBJ2-3	13	.	TGCGCCAGCAGCCAGGGAAACACAGATACGCAGTATTTT	CASSQGNTDTQYF
TRBV18	.	TRBJ1-1	15	.	TGTGCCAGCTCTGGAAACCCGACGGGGAACACTGAAGCTTTCTTT	CASSGNPTGNTEAFF
TRBV10-2	TRBD2	TRBJ2-1	16	.	TGCGCCAGCAAAGGACTAGCGGGAGGGACCTACAATGAGCAGTTCTTC	CASKGLAGGTYNEQFF
TRBV6-5	.	TRBJ2-3	12	once	TGTGCCAGCACCCCGGGTGGCGATACGCAGTATTTT	CASTPGGDTQYF